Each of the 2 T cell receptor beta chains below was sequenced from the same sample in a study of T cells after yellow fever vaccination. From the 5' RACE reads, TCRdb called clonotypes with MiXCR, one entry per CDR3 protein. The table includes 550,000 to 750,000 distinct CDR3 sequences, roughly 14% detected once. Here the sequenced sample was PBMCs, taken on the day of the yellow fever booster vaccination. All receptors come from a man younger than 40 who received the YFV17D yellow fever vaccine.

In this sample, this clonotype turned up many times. The CDR3: CASKLLAGGLPGANVLTF. The CDR3 DNA reads as TGTGCCAGCAAACTACTAGCGGGAGGTTTGCCTGGGGCCAACGTCCTGACTTTC. V and J are TRBV6-1 and TRBJ2-6; 12 positions match TRBD2. The CDR3 runs 18 residues. The V gene's germline CDR1 is MNHNS and CDR2 SASEGT. The V segment lost 7 bases and the J segment 2 bases; nucleotides outside the gene matches: 9.

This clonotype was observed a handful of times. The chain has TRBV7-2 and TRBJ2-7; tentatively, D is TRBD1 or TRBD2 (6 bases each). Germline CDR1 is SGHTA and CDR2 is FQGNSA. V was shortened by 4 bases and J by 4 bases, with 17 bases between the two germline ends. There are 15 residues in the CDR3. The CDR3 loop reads CASSSRQGSGYEQYF. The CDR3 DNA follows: TGTGCCAGCAGCTCGAGGCAGGGGAGCGGGTACGAGCAGTACTTC. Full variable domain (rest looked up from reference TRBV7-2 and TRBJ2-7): GAGVSQSPSNKVTEKGKDVELRCDPISGHTALYWYRQSLGQGLEFLIYFQGNSAPDKSGLPSDRFSAERTGGSVSTLTIQRTQQEDSAVYLCASSSRQGSGYEQYFGPGTRLTVT.